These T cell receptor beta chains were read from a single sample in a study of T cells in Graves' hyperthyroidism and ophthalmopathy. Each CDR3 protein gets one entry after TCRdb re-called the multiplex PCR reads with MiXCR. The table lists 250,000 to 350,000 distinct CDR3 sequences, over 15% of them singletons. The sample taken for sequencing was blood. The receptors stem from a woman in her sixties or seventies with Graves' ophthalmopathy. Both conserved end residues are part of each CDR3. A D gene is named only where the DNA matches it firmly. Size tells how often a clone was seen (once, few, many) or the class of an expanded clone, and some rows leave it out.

DNA: TGCAGTGCGGGGGGGACAGCCCTCAATCAGCCCCAGCATTTT; CDR3: CSAGGTALNQPQHF; size: many; J: TRBJ1-5; V: TRBV20-1; D: TRBD1
DNA: TGTGCCACTGCTAAGGGCAGGGGGCCAGATACGCAGTATTTT; CDR3: CATAKGRGPDTQYF; size: -; J: TRBJ2-3; V: TRBV19; D: TRBD1
DNA: TGTGCCAGCAGCCCCTGGACAGGGGTTGCCAATCAGCCCCAGCATTTT; CDR3: CASSPWTGVANQPQHF; size: many; J: TRBJ1-5; V: TRBV7-2; D: TRBD1
DNA: TGCAGCGTTGACCGAGGGACAGGGAAAACTGAAGCTTTCTTT; CDR3: CSVDRGTGKTEAFF; size: few; J: TRBJ1-1; V: TRBV29-1; D: TRBD1
DNA: TGTGCCAGCAGTCCAACCCCCCCCAGCGGGCCGCACTTAAACAATGAGCAGTTCTTC; CDR3: CASSPTPPSGPHLNNEQFF; size: many; J: TRBJ2-1; V: TRBV12-3/TRBV12-4; D: -
DNA: TGTGCCACCAGTGATACTACGGGTAGCTCCTACGAGCAGTACTTC; CDR3: CATSDTTGSSYEQYF; size: -; J: TRBJ2-7; V: TRBV24-1; D: -
DNA: TGTGCCAGCAGCACCGGGACAGGGAGGAATGAGCAGTTCTTC; CDR3: CASSTGTGRNEQFF; size: many; J: TRBJ2-1; V: TRBV6-1; D: TRBD1
DNA: TGCAGTGCTAGGGACGGACATGTCGGGTACGAGCAGTACTTC; CDR3: CSARDGHVGYEQYF; size: many; J: TRBJ2-7; V: TRBV20-1; D: -
DNA: TGTGCCAGCAGCCCAAGACAGGGGCAAATGGGGGAGCTGTTTTTT; CDR3: CASSPRQGQMGELFF; size: -; J: TRBJ2-2; V: TRBV7-2; D: TRBD1
DNA: TGTGCCAGCAGTTTAGCAGGGGGTGTTCTAGATACGCAGTATTTT; CDR3: CASSLAGGVLDTQYF; size: many; J: TRBJ2-3; V: TRBV28; D: TRBD1
DNA: TGTGCCAGCAGCTTAAGAATCCAAAGCGGGAGGAAAGAGACCCAGTACTTC; CDR3: CASSLRIQSGRKETQYF; size: many; J: TRBJ2-5; V: TRBV7-8; D: TRBD2
DNA: TGTGCCAGCAGTGCCGGACAGGTGGCCCCTGGGGCCAACGTCCTGACTTTC; CDR3: CASSAGQVAPGANVLTF; size: many; J: TRBJ2-6; V: TRBV6-1; D: TRBD1
DNA: TGTGCCAGTGAGGGGGCGATTAGATCGACCGGGGAGCTGTTTTTT; CDR3: CASEGAIRSTGELFF; size: -; J: TRBJ2-2; V: TRBV30; D: TRBD1
DNA: TGTGCCAGCAGCCTTGGCCCAGGGAGACTCCAAGAGACCCAGTACTTC; CDR3: CASSLGPGRLQETQYF; size: -; J: TRBJ2-5; V: TRBV11-1; D: -
DNA: TGCGCCAGCAGCTTGAAGGGTTCGGACAGGGCCACTGAAGCTTTCTTT; CDR3: CASSLKGSDRATEAFF; size: many; J: TRBJ1-1; V: TRBV5-1; D: TRBD1